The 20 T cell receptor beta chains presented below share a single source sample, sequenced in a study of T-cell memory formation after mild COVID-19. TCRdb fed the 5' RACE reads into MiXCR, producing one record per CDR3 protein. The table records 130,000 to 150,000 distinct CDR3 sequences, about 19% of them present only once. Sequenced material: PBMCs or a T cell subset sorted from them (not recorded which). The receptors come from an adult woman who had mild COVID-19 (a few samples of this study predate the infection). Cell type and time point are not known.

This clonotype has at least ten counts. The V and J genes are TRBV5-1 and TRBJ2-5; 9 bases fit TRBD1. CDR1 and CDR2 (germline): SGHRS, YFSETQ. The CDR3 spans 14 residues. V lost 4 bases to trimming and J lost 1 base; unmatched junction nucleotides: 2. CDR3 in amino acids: CASSPGQGQETQYF. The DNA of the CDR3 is TGCGCCAGCAGCCCGGGACAGGGCCAAGAGACCCAGTACTTC.

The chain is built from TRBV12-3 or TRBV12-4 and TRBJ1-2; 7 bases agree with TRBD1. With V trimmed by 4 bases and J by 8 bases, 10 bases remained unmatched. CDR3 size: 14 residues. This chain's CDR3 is CASSYRGPARGYTF. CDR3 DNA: TGTGCCAGCAGTTACAGGGGACCCGCGCGGGGCTACACCTTC.

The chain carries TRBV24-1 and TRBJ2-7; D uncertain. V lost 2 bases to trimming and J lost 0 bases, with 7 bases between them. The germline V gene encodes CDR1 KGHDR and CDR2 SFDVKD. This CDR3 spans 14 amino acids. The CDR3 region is CATSDSRSSYEQYF. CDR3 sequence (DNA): TGTGCCACCAGTGATTCTCGCAGCTCCTACGAGCAGTACTTC.

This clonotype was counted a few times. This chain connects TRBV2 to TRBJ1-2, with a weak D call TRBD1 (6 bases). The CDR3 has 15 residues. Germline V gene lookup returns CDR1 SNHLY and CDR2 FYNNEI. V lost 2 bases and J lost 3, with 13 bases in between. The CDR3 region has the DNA TGTGCCAGCAGTGAAACACCAGGGGTCGACTATGGCTACACCTTC. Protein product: CASSETPGVDYGYTF. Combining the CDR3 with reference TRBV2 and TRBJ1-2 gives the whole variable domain EPEVTQTPSHQVTQMGQEVILRCVPISNHLYFYWYRQILGQKVEFLVSFYNNEISEKSEIFDDQFSVERPDGSNFTLKIRSTKLEDSAMYFCASSETPGVDYGYTFGSGTRLTVV.

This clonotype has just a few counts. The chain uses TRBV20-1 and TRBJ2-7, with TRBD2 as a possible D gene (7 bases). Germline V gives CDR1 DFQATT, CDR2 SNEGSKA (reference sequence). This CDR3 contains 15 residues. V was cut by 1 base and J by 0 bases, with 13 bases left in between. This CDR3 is CSARGQAGASYEQYF. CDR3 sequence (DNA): TGCAGTGCTAGAGGGCAGGCGGGGGCCTCCTACGAGCAGTACTTC.

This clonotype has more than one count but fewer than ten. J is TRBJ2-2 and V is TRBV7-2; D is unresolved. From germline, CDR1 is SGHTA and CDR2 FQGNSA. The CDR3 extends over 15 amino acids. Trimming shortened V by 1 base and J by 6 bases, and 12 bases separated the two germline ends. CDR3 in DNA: TGTGCCAGCAGCTTAGACCCGGTTCCACCCGGGGAGCTGTTTTTT. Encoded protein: CASSLDPVPPGELFF.

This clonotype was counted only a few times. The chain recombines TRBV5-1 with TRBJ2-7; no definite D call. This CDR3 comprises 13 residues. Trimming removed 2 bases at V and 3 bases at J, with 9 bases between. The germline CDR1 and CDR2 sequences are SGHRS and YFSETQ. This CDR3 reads CASSFGPNYEQYF. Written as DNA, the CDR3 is TGCGCCAGCAGCTTCGGGCCCAACTACGAGCAGTACTTC.

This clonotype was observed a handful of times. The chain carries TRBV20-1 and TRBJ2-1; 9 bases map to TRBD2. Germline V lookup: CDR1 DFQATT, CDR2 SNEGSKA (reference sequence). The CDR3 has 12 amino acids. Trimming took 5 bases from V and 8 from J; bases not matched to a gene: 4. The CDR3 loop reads CSAWGLADEQFF. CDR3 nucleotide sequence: TGCAGTGCTTGGGGACTAGCCGATGAGCAGTTCTTC.

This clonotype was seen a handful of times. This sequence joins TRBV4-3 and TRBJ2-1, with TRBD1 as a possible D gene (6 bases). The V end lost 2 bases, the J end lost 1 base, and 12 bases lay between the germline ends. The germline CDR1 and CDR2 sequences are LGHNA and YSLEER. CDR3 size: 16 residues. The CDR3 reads CASSQSWQGSYNEQFF. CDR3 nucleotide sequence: TGCGCCAGCAGCCAATCATGGCAGGGGTCCTACAATGAGCAGTTCTTC.

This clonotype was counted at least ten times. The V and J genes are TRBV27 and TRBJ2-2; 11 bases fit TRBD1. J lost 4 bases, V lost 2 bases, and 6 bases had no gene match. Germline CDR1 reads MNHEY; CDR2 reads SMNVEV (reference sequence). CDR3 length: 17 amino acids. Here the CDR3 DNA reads TGTGCCAGCAGTTTAGGGTCGGGGACAGGGGGCACCGGGGAGCTGTTTTTT. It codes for CASSLGSGTGGTGELFF.

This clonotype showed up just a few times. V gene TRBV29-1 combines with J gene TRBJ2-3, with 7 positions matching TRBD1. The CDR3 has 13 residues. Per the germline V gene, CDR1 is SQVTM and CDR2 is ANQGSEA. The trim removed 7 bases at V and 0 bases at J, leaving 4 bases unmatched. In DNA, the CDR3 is TGCAGCGGGGAGACAGGGAGCACAGATACGCAGTATTTT. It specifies CSGETGSTDTQYF.

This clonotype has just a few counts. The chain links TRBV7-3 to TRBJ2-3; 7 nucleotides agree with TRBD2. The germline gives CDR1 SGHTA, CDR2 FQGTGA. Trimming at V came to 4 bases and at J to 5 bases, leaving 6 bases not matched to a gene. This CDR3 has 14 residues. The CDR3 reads CASSSSGRGDTQYF. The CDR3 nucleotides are TGTGCCAGCAGCTCGTCGGGGAGGGGAGATACGCAGTATTTT.

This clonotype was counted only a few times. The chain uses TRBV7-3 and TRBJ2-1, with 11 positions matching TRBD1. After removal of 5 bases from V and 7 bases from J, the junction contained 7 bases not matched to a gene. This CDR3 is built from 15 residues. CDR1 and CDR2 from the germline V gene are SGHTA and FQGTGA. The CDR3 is CASSTDRGRGNEQFF. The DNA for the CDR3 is TGTGCCAGCAGCACGGACAGGGGGCGCGGAAATGAGCAGTTCTTC.

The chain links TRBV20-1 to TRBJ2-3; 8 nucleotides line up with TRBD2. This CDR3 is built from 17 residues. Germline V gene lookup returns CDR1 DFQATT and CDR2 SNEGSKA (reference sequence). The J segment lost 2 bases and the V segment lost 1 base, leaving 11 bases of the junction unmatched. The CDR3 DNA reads TGCAGTGCTAGAGTGGCCCCCACTAGCGGATACACAGATACGCAGTATTTT. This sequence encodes CSARVAPTSGYTDTQYF.

CDR3 coding DNA: TGTGCCAGCAGCGTAGCCCCGGGTCCGTACAATGAGCAGTTCTTC. Protein: CASSVAPGPYNEQFF. The chain carries TRBV9 and TRBJ2-1; D not certain. Per germline, CDR1 SGDLS and CDR2 YYNGEE. This CDR3 comprises 15 residues. V dropped 0 bases and J dropped 4 bases, with 11 bases sitting between them.

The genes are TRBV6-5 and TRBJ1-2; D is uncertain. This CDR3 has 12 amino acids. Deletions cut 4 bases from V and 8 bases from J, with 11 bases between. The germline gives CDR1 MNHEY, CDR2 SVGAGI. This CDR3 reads CASSLDRRGYTF. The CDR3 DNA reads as TGTGCCAGCAGTTTGGATCGGCGCGGCTACACCTTC.

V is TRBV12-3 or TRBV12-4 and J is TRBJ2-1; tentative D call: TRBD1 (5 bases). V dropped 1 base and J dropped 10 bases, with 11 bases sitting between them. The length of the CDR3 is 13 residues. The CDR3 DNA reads TGTGCCAGCAGTTTAGTGCGGCAGGGAGAGCAGTTCTTC. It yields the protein CASSLVRQGEQFF.

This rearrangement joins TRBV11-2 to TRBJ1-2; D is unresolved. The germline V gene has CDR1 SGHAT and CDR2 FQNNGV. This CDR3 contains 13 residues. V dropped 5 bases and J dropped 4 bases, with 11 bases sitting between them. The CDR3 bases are TGTGCCAGCAGCCCGGCGATCGGCTATGGCTACACCTTC. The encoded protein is CASSPAIGYGYTF. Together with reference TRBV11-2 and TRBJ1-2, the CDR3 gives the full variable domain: EAGVAQSPRYKIIEKRQSVAFWCNPISGHATLYWYQQILGQGPKLLIQFQNNGVVDDSQLPKDRFSAERLKGVDSTLKIQPAKLEDSAVYLCASSPAIGYGYTFGSGTRLTVV.

CDR3 residues: CATSVFAGSGYTF. The CDR3 coding sequence is TGTGCCACCAGTGTCTTTGCCGGGAGTGGCTACACCTTC. The chain recombines TRBV24-1 with TRBJ1-2; unclear D gene. CDR1 is KGHDR, CDR2 SFDVKD, per germline. Trimming took 5 bases from V and 7 from J, leaving 13 bases between them. The CDR3 runs to 13 residues.

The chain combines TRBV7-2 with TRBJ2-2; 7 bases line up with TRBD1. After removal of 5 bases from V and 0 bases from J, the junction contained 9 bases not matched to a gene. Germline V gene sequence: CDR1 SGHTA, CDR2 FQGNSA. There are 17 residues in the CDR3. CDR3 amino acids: CASSTPGQLANTGELFF. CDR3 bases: TGTGCCAGCAGCACACCGGGACAGCTCGCGAACACCGGGGAGCTGTTTTTT.